This TCR beta chain comes out of a study of beta chain features in type 1 diabetes. About the study: All samples together contributed 100 million to 120 million sorted cells for examination.

In regard to this clone: The antigen is undetermined.

The whole isolated RNA underwent reverse transcription, so sequencing captured expressed TCRB transcripts. Profiling relied on immunoSEQ multiplex PCR, and the TCRdb table lists in-frame clones only, not all of them. In the table there are about 900,000 clones, about a sixth of which are singletons. The V gene's germline CDR1 is SEHNR and CDR2 FQNEAQ (reference sequence). The CDR3 sequence is 13 residues long. Deletions cut 1 base from V and 9 bases from J, with 10 bases between. Study-wide findings and caveats: Significant though moderate, a shortening of TCRB CDR3s appeared in all four CD4+ subsets of Type 1 diabetes patients.

The receptor was isolated from a young woman in good health. The chain has TRBV7-9 and TRBJ2-1; weak D call: TRBD2 (6 bases). The specimen was naive CD4+ T cells from blood. The CDR3 nucleotides read TGTGCCAGCAGCTTAGAGCCGGGACTTGAGCAGTTCTTC. Translation: CASSLEPGLEQFF.